These 19 T cell receptor beta chains were sequenced from one sample in a study of cytomegalovirus exposure and HLA in healthy donors. The PCR was carried out with 60 Vbeta primers and 13 Jbeta primers. TCRdb's table, derived via immunoSEQ multiplex PCR, lists solely in-frame clones and lacks some. This sample has approximately 150,000 clones; 65% to 90% occur once, and the top ten carry around 10%. Sequences were obtained from PBMCs. These TCRs come from a man aged 45-65 years in good health and CMV-seropositive.

The genes are TRBV7-9 and TRBJ2-1; D is possibly TRBD2 (5 bases). The germline CDR1 and CDR2 sequences are SEHNR and FQNEAQ (reference sequence). The length of the CDR3 is 14 residues. Between the trimmed V and J ends, which lost 11 bases and 7 bases, there was a span of 21 bases. The CDR3 loop is CASSRGDDWNEQFF. For the CDR3, the DNA is TGTGCCTCCTCACGGGGTGACGACTGGAATGAGCAGTTCTTC.

V usage is TRBV7-2 and J usage is TRBJ2-3; D remains unclear. The CDR3 loop spans 13 amino acids. Trimming shortened V by 2 bases and J by 1 base, and 4 bases separated the two germline ends. Germline values: CDR1 SGHTA, CDR2 FQGNSA. The DNA of the CDR3 is TGTGCCAGCAGCTTACTACGCACAGATACGCAGTATTTT. This codes for CASSLLRTDTQYF.

The V call is TRBV2, the J call TRBJ2-5; D possibly corresponds to TRBD1 (5 bases). The CDR3 spans 13 residues. Between the trimmed V and J ends, which lost 7 bases and 1 base, there was a span of 10 bases. CDR1 and CDR2 (germline): SNHLY, FYNNEI. The CDR3 nucleotides read TGTGCCAGCAATGGGGCGATCCAAGAGACCCAGTACTTC. Amino acid sequence: CASNGAIQETQYF.

The CDR3 loop is CASSRQGRNTEAFF. For the CDR3, the DNA is TGCGCCAGCAGTCGACAGGGCCGGAACACTGAAGCTTTCTTT. The gene calls are TRBV4-1 and TRBJ1-1; 7 bases match TRBD1. Germline CDR1 MGHRA, CDR2 YSYEKL. CDR3 length: 14 amino acids. V was pared by 6 bases and J by 1 base, with 5 bases of the junction left unmatched.

This clone was found once. The CDR3 sequence is CASSLLRRGWQPQHF. The CDR3 DNA follows: TGTGCCAGCAGTTTATTGAGGAGGGGTTGGCAGCCCCAGCATTTT. This chain joins TRBV28 and TRBJ1-5, with a weak D call TRBD1 (5 bases). CDR3 length: 15 residues. The germline V gene encodes CDR1 MDHEN and CDR2 SYDVKM. Trimming took 1 base from V and 7 from J, leaving 14 bases between them.

The genes are TRBV4-3 and TRBJ2-1; 10 positions agree with TRBD2. Germline V gene sequence: CDR1 LGHNA, CDR2 YSLEER. The J segment lost 7 bases and the V segment lost 1 base, leaving 10 bases of the junction unmatched. The CDR3 has 17 residues. The CDR3 region is CASSQVSGGAGRNEQFF. Written as DNA, the CDR3 is TGCGCCAGCAGCCAAGTGAGCGGGGGGGCCGGGAGGAATGAGCAGTTCTTC.

V usage is TRBV4-3 and J usage is TRBJ2-3; 8 bases line up with TRBD2. CDR3 size: 17 residues. Germline assignment: CDR1 LGHNA and CDR2 YSLEER. V trimming: 0 bases; J trimming: 2 bases; junction bases outside the gene matches: 7. CDR3 residues: CASSQDLGGGSTDTQYF. The CDR3 coding sequence is TGCGCCAGCAGCCAAGATCTTGGCGGGGGGTCCACAGATACGCAGTATTTT.

This clone appeared a few times. The V and J genes are TRBV11-1 and TRBJ1-2; perhaps TRBD1 as D (5 bases). The CDR3 extends over 15 amino acids. From germline, CDR1 is SGHAT and CDR2 FQDESV (reference sequence). Trimming left V 2 bases short and J 6 bases short, with 16 bases between. CDR3 residues: CASSLMQGGVNGYTF. The CDR3, as DNA: TGTGCCAGCAGCTTAATGCAGGGAGGGGTAAATGGCTACACCTTC.

V gene TRBV6-1 combines with J gene TRBJ2-1; D not certain. The ends were cut back, 7 bases at V and 5 bases at J, with 15 bases in the middle. This CDR3 contains 14 residues. CDR1 MNHNS and CDR2 SASEGT come from the germline V gene. The CDR3 sequence: CASTIRGRHNEQFF. The CDR3 nucleotides read TGTGCCAGCACCATAAGAGGCCGACACAATGAGCAGTTCTTC.

The V gene is TRBV6-1, the J gene TRBJ2-5; 10 nucleotides agree with TRBD1. CDR1 is MNHNS, CDR2 SASEGT, per germline. Trimming removed 1 base from V and 4 bases from J; junction bases left unmatched: 3. The CDR3 covers 15 residues. The CDR3 is CASSEGQGARETQYF. The CDR3 DNA reads as TGTGCCAGCAGTGAAGGACAGGGGGCCAGAGAGACCCAGTACTTC.

This chain connects TRBV11-2 to TRBJ2-5; tentative D call: TRBD2 (6 bases). The CDR3 loop spans 14 amino acids. In germline, CDR1 is SGHAT, CDR2 FQNNGV. V was cut by 1 base and J by 5 bases, with 11 bases left in between. The CDR3 spells CASSLAGLIETQYF. DNA of the CDR3: TGTGCCAGCAGCTTAGCCGGACTAATCGAGACCCAGTACTTC. Supplemented by reference TRBV11-2 and TRBJ2-5, the full variable domain reads EAGVAQSPRYKIIEKRQSVAFWCNPISGHATLYWYQQILGQGPKLLIQFQNNGVVDDSQLPKDRFSAERLKGVDSTLKIQPAKLEDSAVYLCASSLAGLIETQYFGPGTRLLVL.

The chain employs TRBV2 and TRBJ2-2; possible D gene TRBD2, 6 bases. The CDR3 totals 13 residues. Trimming took 4 bases from V and 7 from J, leaving 10 bases between them. The germline V gene has CDR1 SNHLY and CDR2 FYNNEI. The CDR3 protein is CASSAGVSGELFF. CDR3 bases: TGTGCCAGCAGTGCGGGGGTTAGCGGGGAGCTGTTTTTT.

The CDR3 DNA is TGTGCCACCAGCAGAGAGACCGGGACTAGCGGGAATGAGCAGTTCTTC. Translated, it gives CATSRETGTSGNEQFF. V usage is TRBV15 and J usage is TRBJ2-1, with 12 bases matching TRBD2. The CDR3 has 16 residues. Germline CDR1 LNHNV, CDR2 YYDKDF (reference sequence). The ends lost 0 bases at V and 7 bases at J; junction bases unmatched: 4.

Only a few counts were recorded for this clone. This chain joins TRBV28 and TRBJ1-5; D ambiguous. Deletions cut 3 bases from V and 5 bases from J, with 8 bases between. The CDR3 consists of 13 residues. Germline V lookup: CDR1 MDHEN, CDR2 SYDVKM. In DNA form, the CDR3 reads TGTGCCAGCAGTTTCCAGGACTATCAGCCCCAGCATTTT. It specifies CASSFQDYQPQHF.

This clone was observed a few times. This chain joins TRBV7-9 and TRBJ1-6; 7 positions agree with TRBD1. The length of the CDR3 is 14 residues. The junction had 9 bases not matched to a gene; V was cut back by 6 bases and J by 10 bases. Germline values: CDR1 SEHNR, CDR2 FQNEAQ (reference sequence). CDR3 loop: CASSTDRAGSPLHF. DNA for the CDR3: TGTGCCAGCAGTACTGACAGGGCAGGCTCACCCCTCCACTTT.

This clone appeared a single time. J is TRBJ1-1 and V is TRBV30, with D perhaps TRBD1 (5 bases). Germline V gene sequence: CDR1 GTSNPN, CDR2 SVGIG (reference sequence). Trimming pared 3 bases from V and 7 bases from J, leaving 15 bases between. This CDR3 has 13 amino acids. The CDR3 coding sequence is TGTGCCTGGAGGAGTACAGGAAGGGTTGAAGCTTTCTTT. Protein product: CAWRSTGRVEAFF.

This sequence joins TRBV6-5 and TRBJ2-7, with 8 bases fitting TRBD1. V gave up 0 bases and J gave up 5 bases; unmatched junction bases: 3. The CDR3 length is 14 residues. From germline, CDR1 is MNHEY and CDR2 SVGAGI. The CDR3 is CASSYSTGENEQYF. The CDR3 bases are TGTGCCAGCAGTTACTCGACAGGGGAGAACGAGCAGTACTTC.

This chain uses TRBV28 with TRBJ1-2; maybe TRBD1 (5 bases). Trimming took 2 bases from V and 2 from J, leaving 9 bases between them. The CDR3 is 14 amino acids. Germline V gives CDR1 MDHEN, CDR2 SYDVKM. The CDR3 region has the DNA TGTGCCAGCAGTTTACCCAGGGTAAACTATGGCTACACCTTC. Translating it yields CASSLPRVNYGYTF.

This chain connects TRBV7-2 to TRBJ1-4, with a possible D match to TRBD1 (5 bases). Germline CDR1 and CDR2: SGHTA and FQGNSA. CDR3 length: 14 amino acids. V was cut by 3 bases and J by 8 bases, with 13 bases left in between. CDR3 nucleotides: TGTGCCAGCAGCTTCGTCGGGACTGGGGAAAAACTGTTTTTT. Encoded protein: CASSFVGTGEKLFF.